Listed here is a single T cell receptor (beta chain). Its cognate antigen is unknown. Extraction and reverse transcription of RNA yielded cDNA as the sequencing template. Data came from immunoSEQ multiplex PCR; TCRdb stores just in-frame clones and leaves some out. The data contain about 200,000 clones, roughly 60% of them seen just once; the ten biggest clones take up about 5.1%. This sample was taken from a study of CD8+ T cells in alopecia areata. The wider study: Treatment with tofacitinib (6 to 18 months) was followed by 6 months off drug. Overall study results and limits: It was observed that many expanded lesional clones persisted in scalp and blood during tofacitinib. Having just one nonresponder leaves the connection between baseline CD8+ expansion and response unresolved.

Documented treatment: oral pan-JAK inhibitor, 5-10 mg twice daily. Isolation of CD4+ and CD8+ T cells from PBMCs was achieved by sorting. From germline, CDR1 is MNHNS and CDR2 SASEGT. Trimming shortened V by 7 bases and J by 2 bases, and 15 bases separated the two germline ends. The CDR3 is 15 residues long. The sequencing here drew on CD4+ T cells sorted from blood, taken at week 24, from a patient treated with tofacitinib. The chain combines TRBV6-1 with TRBJ2-1; possibly TRBD1 or TRBD2 for D (5 bases each). The receptor was derived from a human donor with alopecia areata. CDR3 nucleotide sequence: TGTGCCAGCACCACCGGGACCACGACCTACAATGAGCAGTTCTTC. It specifies CASTTGTTTYNEQFF.